The rows below give T cell receptor beta chains drawn from one sample of a study of shared clonotypes between healthy human individuals. Only in-frame clones appear in the TCRdb table, and some are missing; sequencing was by immunoSEQ multiplex PCR. The sample gives about 1 million clones, 65% to 80% of which show up once; approximately 1.5% is in the top ten. Sequencing was done on a sample of memory CD4+ T cells sorted from blood. The receptors originated from a man aged 18 to 35 in good health. Each CDR3 is given with its conserved first and last residue. A D gene is named only where the DNA matches it firmly.

TRBJ2-5 14 NA TRBV9 CASSVTGTSETQYF
TRBJ2-7 15 TRBD1 TRBV6-5 CASPRRGQGEYEQYF
TRBJ2-2 14 TRBD1 TRBV30 CAWNKGANTGELFF
TRBJ2-7 15 NA TRBV5-1 CASSLQSAATYEQYF
TRBJ2-2 13 NA TRBV10-3 CAISVSQAGELFF
TRBJ1-1 12 TRBD1 TRBV29-1 CSGDRGGTEAFF
TRBJ2-6 17 NA TRBV5-1 CASSLDGLTPGANVLTF
TRBJ2-1 14 NA TRBV29-1 CSVAGSRAGNEQFF
TRBJ2-2 13 NA TRBV19 CASRSLGTGELFF
TRBJ2-7 13 NA TRBV11-3 CASSLESSYEQYF
TRBJ2-7 14 NA TRBV30 CAWSVSDSSYEQYF
TRBJ1-5 13 TRBD1 TRBV30 CAWSLGQGQPQHF
TRBJ2-5 16 TRBD2 TRBV2 CASSPGTSGRWETQYF
TRBJ1-1 11 NA TRBV30 CAWSLSTEAFF
TRBJ1-5 16 TRBD1 TRBV28 CASRSLQGEQRQPQHF
TRBJ1-1 13 NA TRBV19 CASSMLGNTEAFF
TRBJ2-2 17 NA TRBV7-2 CASSLSGQELHTGELFF
TRBJ2-1 17 NA TRBV11-3 CASSLGGTALPRNEQFF
TRBJ2-1 13 TRBD2 TRBV6-5 CASSYSAGGASFF
TRBJ2-3 18 TRBD2 TRBV4-1 CASSQVSGRLAGEDTQYF
TRBJ1-1 15 TRBD1 TRBV6-5 CASSSQDRGYTEAFF
TRBJ2-2 13 NA TRBV6-4 CASSDSGTGELFF
TRBJ1-2 14 TRBD1 TRBV19 CASSIDRGNYGYTF
TRBJ2-1 14 TRBD2 TRBV7-2 CASSPWREFNEQFF
TRBJ1-6 12 NA TRBV6-5 CASRHGNSPLHF